A single sample is the source of the 12 T cell receptor beta chains below, sequenced in a study of blood T cell repertoires in COVID-19. This table comes from immunoSEQ multiplex PCR, and its TCRdb copy is limited to in-frame clones, with some not included. The sample yields approximately 320,000 clones, under 95% seen once. Specimen: PBMCs or T cells enriched from blood (not recorded which). These receptor sequences come from a man aged 55 to 70 who had recovered from COVID-19.

The rearrangement links TRBV6-2 or TRBV6-3 to TRBJ1-5; possibly TRBD1 for D (5 bases). The germline CDR1 and CDR2 sequences are MNHEY and SVGEGT. V shed 2 bases and J shed 1 base, with 15 bases lying between them. This CDR3 has 17 residues. The CDR3 loop is CASSYPPGLVSNQPQHF. CDR3 nucleotide sequence: TGTGCCAGCAGTTACCCCCCAGGGCTTGTCAGCAATCAGCCCCAGCATTTT.

The chain recombines TRBV6-5 with TRBJ1-2; 8 bases match TRBD1. This CDR3 spans 15 amino acids. The V gene's germline CDR1 is MNHEY and CDR2 SVGAGI. V was pared by 4 bases and J by 3 bases, with 7 bases of the junction left unmatched. The CDR3 DNA reads TGTGCCAGCAGTTCAGACCGGGACAGGTACTATGGCTACACCTTC. Its protein is CASSSDRDRYYGYTF.

V usage is TRBV11-2 and J usage is TRBJ2-2, with TRBD1 identical over 10 bases. V was pared by 5 bases and J by 5 bases, with 8 bases of the junction left unmatched. The germline V gene encodes CDR1 SGHAT and CDR2 FQNNGV. The CDR3 is made up of 16 amino acids. DNA of the CDR3: TGTGCCAGCAGCCGAGGGACAGGGGTCGGGACCGGGGAGCTGTTTTTT. Translation gives CASSRGTGVGTGELFF.

The gene calls are TRBV29-1 and TRBJ2-2; 7 nucleotides match TRBD1. The CDR3 contains 14 residues. The germline V gene has CDR1 SQVTM and CDR2 ANQGSEA. V was pared by 5 bases and J by 0 bases, with 3 bases of the junction left unmatched. CDR3: CSVRQGANTGELFF. The CDR3, as DNA: TGCAGCGTTAGACAGGGTGCGAACACCGGGGAGCTGTTTTTT.

This clone was picked up a small number of times. The chain combines TRBV5-1 with TRBJ2-7; 13 positions match TRBD2. The CDR3 consists of 15 residues. Germline trimming cut 4 bases from V and 2 bases from J; bases unmatched to any gene: 3. In germline, CDR1 is SGHRS, CDR2 YFSETQ. CDR3 sequence (DNA): TGCGCCAGCAGCCCTACTAGCGGGAGGGCCTACGAGCAGTACTTC. Translation: CASSPTSGRAYEQYF.

The rearrangement uses TRBV7-9 and TRBJ2-1; TRBD2 is a possible D gene (7 bases). This CDR3 is 14 amino acids long. Germline CDR1 and CDR2: SEHNR and FQNEAQ (reference sequence). With 2 bases removed from V and 8 bases from J, the gap between germline ends came to 13 bases. The CDR3 is CASSLFGGRDEQFF. The DNA of the CDR3 is TGTGCCAGCAGCTTATTCGGGGGGCGGGATGAGCAGTTCTTC.

J is TRBJ2-5 and V is TRBV7-2, with TRBD2 identical over 7 bases. With V trimmed by 5 bases and J by 5 bases, 17 bases remained unmatched. Looked up from germline, CDR1 is SGHTA and CDR2 is FQGNSA. There are 17 residues in the CDR3. CDR3 residues: CASSPSGVRTSQETQYF. CDR3 DNA: TGTGCCAGCAGCCCCAGCGGGGTGCGAACATCTCAGGAGACCCAGTACTTC. The whole variable domain, filled in from reference TRBV7-2 and TRBJ2-5, reads GAGVSQSPSNKVTEKGKDVELRCDPISGHTALYWYRQSLGQGLEFLIYFQGNSAPDKSGLPSDRFSAERTGGSVSTLTIQRTQQEDSAVYLCASSPSGVRTSQETQYFGPGTRLLVL.

The J gene is TRBJ1-3, the V gene TRBV18, with 10 nucleotides matching TRBD1. J gave up 7 bases and V 5 bases, and 8 bases lay outside the gene matches. CDR1 is KGHSH and CDR2 is LQKENI in the germline V gene. CDR3 length equals 15 residues. This CDR3 is CASSTTGTGVNTIYF. The CDR3 DNA is TGTGCCAGCTCAACTACCGGGACAGGGGTGAACACCATATATTTT.

The chain uses TRBV5-1 and TRBJ2-5; D gene unclear. The CDR3 loop spans 14 amino acids. The germline CDR1 and CDR2 sequences are SGHRS and YFSETQ. Trimming took off 4 bases at V and 4 bases at J, with 14 bases between the two ends. CDR3 in amino acids: CASSLRYFGETQYF. The DNA for the CDR3 is TGCGCCAGCAGCCTGCGGTACTTTGGAGAGACCCAGTACTTC.

The CDR3 coding sequence is TGCGCCAGCAGCTTGGGTGGGACAGGGTCGGGTAATGAGCAGTTCTTC. It specifies CASSLGGTGSGNEQFF. The chain combines TRBV5-1 with TRBJ2-1; 9 bases map to TRBD1. J was trimmed by 7 bases and V by 0 bases; bases with no gene match: 8. The V gene's germline CDR1 is SGHRS and CDR2 YFSETQ. The CDR3 totals 16 residues. Filled out from reference TRBV5-1 and TRBJ2-1, the complete variable domain reads KAGVTQTPRYLIKTRGQQVTLSCSPISGHRSVSWYQQTPGQGLQFLFEYFSETQRNKGNFPGRFSGRQFSNSRSEMNVSTLELGDSALYLCASSLGGTGSGNEQFFGPGTRLTVL.

The chain couples TRBV6-4 to TRBJ2-2; tentative D call: TRBD1 (5 bases). The CDR3 runs to 13 residues. Germline V gene lookup returns CDR1 MRHNA and CDR2 SNTAGT. V dropped 8 bases and J dropped 4 bases, with 11 bases sitting between them. Written as DNA, the CDR3 is TGTGCCAGCGGATCAGGGTTCACCGGGGAGCTGTTTTTT. Translated: CASGSGFTGELFF.

The chain has TRBV19 and TRBJ2-7; D gene ambiguous. CDR1 and CDR2 (germline): LNHDA, SQIVND (reference sequence). V lost 10 bases and J lost 0, with 16 bases in between. This CDR3 has 14 amino acids. CDR3 nucleotides: TGTGCCACCAGAGGTTCTTACCTCTCCTACGAGCAGTACTTC. Amino acid sequence: CATRGSYLSYEQYF.